Listed here are 8 T cell receptor beta chains from one sample, sequenced in a study of OX40 agonist ivuxolimab in advanced cancers. Produced via immunoSEQ multiplex PCR; TCRdb's table is partial and in-frame only. Here the sample spans about 48,000 clones, approximately 81% being singletons. Source: CD4+ or CD8+ T cells sorted from blood, taken in a trial of the OX40 agonist ivuxolimab. The source of these receptors is an adult with an advanced solid tumor such as melanoma, head and neck, liver or kidney cancer.

As DNA, the CDR3 is TGTGCCAGTAGTGACCACGGACGGAATAACTATGGCTACACCTTC. Translating it yields CASSDHGRNNYGYTF. The chain couples TRBV19 to TRBJ1-2, with no clear D. V lost 5 bases to trimming and J lost 1 base, with 14 bases between them. This CDR3 is 15 amino acids long. Germline V gene lookup returns CDR1 LNHDA and CDR2 SQIVND (reference sequence).

The chain carries TRBV2 and TRBJ2-3; 9 nucleotides agree with TRBD1. The ends lost 8 bases at V and 2 bases at J; junction bases unmatched: 5. Germline CDR1 is SNHLY and CDR2 is FYNNEI. The CDR3 spans 14 residues. DNA of the CDR3: TGTGCCAGCCTACAGGGGGCGGCCACAGATACGCAGTATTTT. It specifies CASLQGAATDTQYF.

The chain recombines TRBV5-1 with TRBJ1-4, with 8 bases fitting TRBD1. The V gene end was trimmed by 3 bases and the J gene end by 3 bases; junction bases not matched to a gene: 4. The CDR3 is made up of 15 amino acids. The V gene's germline CDR1 is SGHRS and CDR2 YFSETQ. This CDR3 reads CASSSTGAPNEKLFF. The CDR3, as DNA: TGCGCCAGCAGCTCGACAGGGGCCCCTAATGAAAAACTGTTTTTT.

The chain employs TRBV7-2 and TRBJ2-2, with TRBD1 identical over 8 bases. V lost 6 bases to trimming and J lost 4 bases; unmatched junction nucleotides: 4. The CDR3 length is 14 residues. Germline lookup yields CDR1 SGHTA and CDR2 FQGNSA. CDR3 in amino acids: CASRNQGATGELFF. Written as DNA, the CDR3 is TGTGCCAGCAGAAATCAGGGGGCCACCGGGGAGCTGTTTTTT.

This chain joins TRBV9 and TRBJ2-7; 12 bases map to TRBD1. The CDR3 length is 14 residues. V lost 5 bases, J lost 5 bases, and 5 bases stayed unmatched. The germline gives CDR1 SGDLS, CDR2 YYNGEE. The CDR3 region has the DNA TGTGCCAGCAGTAGGGGACAGGGGGCCGACGAGCAGTACTTC. Protein: CASSRGQGADEQYF.

The J gene is TRBJ2-4, the V gene TRBV6-1, with 7 bases aligning to TRBD1. This CDR3 comprises 15 residues. Germline CDR1 reads MNHNS; CDR2 reads SASEGT. Trimming at V came to 4 bases and at J to 2 bases, leaving 5 bases not matched to a gene. The chain's CDR3 is CASSVTQGPKNIQYF. As DNA, the CDR3 is TGTGCCAGCAGTGTAACACAGGGGCCCAAAAACATTCAGTACTTC.

The chain recombines TRBV11-1 with TRBJ2-2; tentative D call: TRBD1 (6 bases). CDR3 size: 13 residues. Germline loops: CDR1 SGHAT, CDR2 FQDESV (reference sequence). Trimming left V 7 bases short and J 6 bases short, with 12 bases between. The CDR3 loop reads CASTLQGSGELFF. CDR3 nucleotides: TGTGCCAGCACCCTACAGGGCTCCGGGGAGCTGTTTTTT.

On this clone: Relative to the germline gene, one junction end is altered; a read error may explain this. The gene calls are TRBV6-5 and TRBJ2-5; D not certain. Germline V gene data show CDR1 as MNHEY and CDR2 as SVGAGI. The CDR3 is 13 amino acids. In nucleotides, the CDR3 is TGTGCCAGCAGTACCCCTTTAAAAGAGATCCAGTACTTC. Encoded protein: CASSTPLKEIQYF.